This T cell receptor beta chain was documented in a study of beta chain features in type 1 diabetes. The study reverse transcribed the entire isolated RNA, so it sequenced expressed TCRB transcripts. Only in-frame clones appear in the TCRdb table, and some are missing; sequencing was by immunoSEQ multiplex PCR. This sample has 250,000 to 300,000 clones, with about 13% found just once. Sorted cells reached over 95% purity in every population. A remark on this clone: Its antigen is as yet unknown.

The V and J ends lost 6 bases and 4 bases, in that order; junction bases with no gene match: 4. Germline CDR1 is MNHEY and CDR2 is SMNVEV (reference sequence). There are 13 residues in the CDR3. Points from the study as a whole: Relative to healthy donors, patients appeared to have naive, central memory and Treg TCRB repertoires that were more similar. It was not settled here whether HLA type affects TCRB rearrangement. Type 1 diabetes patients had moderately but significantly shorter TCRB CDR3s in all four CD4+ subsets. Because the template was cDNA, high-expressing cells might be over-represented.

This clonotype was sampled from a man aged 30 to 45 with type 1 diabetes. The sequenced sample consisted of naive CD4+ T cells from blood. The genes are TRBV27 and TRBJ2-7; TRBD1 matches 9 bases. CDR3 sequence (DNA): TGTGCCAGCAGCCAAGGACAGGGGTACGAGCAGTACTTC. Translation: CASSQGQGYEQYF.